The following is a T cell receptor (beta chain) sequence with its context. The entry originates in a study of response to subunit inactivated influenza vaccine. Germline values: CDR1 DFQATT, CDR2 SNEGSKA (reference sequence). Trimming stripped 0 bases from V and 1 base from J, with 13 bases between. CDR3 length equals 17 residues. In TCRdb, the RT-PCR reads were re-called with MiXCR into one record per CDR3 protein. This repertoire shows about 540,000 distinct CDR3 sequences, less than 25% found once; its top ten account for 2.8%. These data were also reused for a study on T cells expressing NK-cell markers. This second study notes: cDNA encoding TCR beta was synthesized via 5'RACE template switching incorporating UMIs. HCMV specificity of expanded NKG2C+ T cell clones remained unclear.

The sequence was obtained from a middle-aged man who received an inactivated influenza vaccine. The chain has TRBV20-1 and TRBJ2-6; tentative D call: TRBD2 (5 bases). This specimen consisted of CD4+ T cells sorted from PBMCs, obtained less than 13 days after vaccination. CDR3 amino acids: CSARDILEPSGANVLTF. CDR3 nucleotide sequence: TGCAGTGCTAGAGATATACTAGAACCATCTGGGGCCAACGTCCTGACTTTC.